The clone carrying this T cell receptor (beta chain) was recorded only once. Its antigen remains unidentified. This sample is drawn from a study of Ad26.COV2.S vaccination and SARS-CoV-2 variants. Study context: Each vaccinee took Ad26.COV2.S intramuscularly, once or twice 56 days apart.

Study-level findings and limits: It was found that vaccine and placebo recipients had similar non-spike TCR breadth. Ad26.COV2.S recipients had broader spike-specific TCRs (P = 0.0014).

The treatment was: around 19 received Ad26.COV2.S at low or high dose, single or two shots; several received placebo; per-sample allocation not given. Specimen acquisition occurred on day 63 following the initial vaccine or placebo injection. Produced via immunoSEQ multiplex PCR; TCRdb's table is partial and in-frame only. The repertoire holds around 450,000 clones, with approximately 90% as singletons. Germline V lookup: CDR1 MDHEN, CDR2 SYDVKM. V lost 2 bases, J lost 4 bases, and 10 bases lay in between. The CDR3 is 14 amino acids. The receptor comes from a person aged 18-65 years who received the Ad26.COV2.S COVID-19 vaccine or a placebo. This rearrangement joins TRBV28 to TRBJ2-3; D may be TRBD2 (6 bases). The source was peripheral blood, collected in a trial of Ad26.COV2.S vaccine versus placebo. The chain's CDR3 is CASSLGGLPDTQYF. The CDR3 region has the DNA TGTGCCAGCAGTTTAGGGGGACTCCCAGATACGCAGTATTTT.